The sample holds many counts of the clone carrying this T cell receptor beta chain. Its antigen is undetermined. The record originates from a study of beta chain features in type 1 diabetes. Trimming cost V 7 bases and J 1 base; bases outside gene matches: 10. This CDR3 is 16 amino acids long. CDR1 is MDHEN, CDR2 SYDVKM, per germline. Study results and caveats: Patients with type 1 diabetes showed fewer VDJ junction insertions and more deletions. A moderate, significant TCRB CDR3 shortening appeared in type 1 diabetes across four CD4+ subsets.

Sequenced material consisted of expressed TCRB transcripts (all of the isolated RNA was reverse transcribed). Measured with immunoSEQ multiplex PCR; TCRdb has only the in-frame clones, and not every one. The sample yields a few hundred thousand clones, over 9% seen once. Sequencing was done on a sample of central memory CD4+ T cells from blood. The TCR was taken from a man aged 30 to 39 with type 1 diabetes. The rearrangement uses TRBV28 and TRBJ2-4, with 7 bases matching TRBD2. Written as DNA, the CDR3 is TGTGCCAGCACCCCGTCCGGGGGGTGGGCCAAAAACATTCAGTACTTC. Its protein product is CASTPSGGWAKNIQYF.